The sequence of this T cell receptor beta chain was determined in a study of shared clonotypes between healthy human individuals. Study-level findings and limits: An anticipated effect of sequencing depth on clonotype sharing among donors was recognized.

In the naive CD8 group, cells lacked CD45RO and were positively selected for CCR7, so terminally differentiated effector memory CD45RA+ cells were left out. As to this clone: Its antigen is still unknown.

Clones were read by immunoSEQ multiplex PCR, and TCRdb kept only the in-frame ones, dropping some. The table shows millions of clones, with 85% to 95% occurring only once. CDR3 length equals 16 residues. The ends were cut back, 5 bases at V and 3 bases at J, with 20 bases in the middle. Germline CDR1 PRHDT, CDR2 FYEKMQ (reference sequence). This clonotype originated in a man aged 18 to 30 in good health. Some clones in this sample may be carry-over from other donors' samples. The source material was naive CD8+ T cells from PBMCs. J is TRBJ2-7 and V is TRBV13, with D possibly called TRBD1 or TRBD2 (6 bases each). The CDR3 bases are TGTGCCAGCAGCCAAATGGGGGGCGCGCAGATCTACGAGCAGTACTTC. Translating it yields CASSQMGGAQIYEQYF.